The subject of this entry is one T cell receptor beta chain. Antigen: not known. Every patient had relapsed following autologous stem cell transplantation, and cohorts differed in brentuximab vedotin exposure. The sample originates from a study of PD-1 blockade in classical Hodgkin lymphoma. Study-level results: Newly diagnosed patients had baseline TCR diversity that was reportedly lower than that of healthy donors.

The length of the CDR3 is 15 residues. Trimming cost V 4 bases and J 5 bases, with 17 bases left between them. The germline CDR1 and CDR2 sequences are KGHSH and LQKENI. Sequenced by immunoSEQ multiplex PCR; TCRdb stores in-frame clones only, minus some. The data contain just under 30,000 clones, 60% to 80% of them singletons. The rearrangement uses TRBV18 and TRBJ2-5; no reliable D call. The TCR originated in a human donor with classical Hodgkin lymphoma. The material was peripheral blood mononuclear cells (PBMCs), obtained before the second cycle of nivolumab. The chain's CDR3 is CASSLRSGVSETQYF. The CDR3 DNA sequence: TGTGCCAGCTCACTTAGGTCAGGAGTCTCGGAGACCCAGTACTTC.